Each of the 3 T cell receptor beta chains below was sequenced from the same sample in a study of early T cells in non-severe SARS-CoV-2 infection. TCRdb itself ran the 5' RACE reads through MiXCR, one entry per CDR3 protein. The data show around 80,000 distinct CDR3 sequences, approximately 10% seen once. This specimen consisted of whole blood, obtained at baseline. All receptors derive from an adult who was a healthcare worker with PCR-confirmed SARS-CoV-2 infection or an uninfected control (not recorded which).

This clonotype was recorded a few times. DNA of the CDR3: TGTGCCAGCAGCCTCGCCGGGACACACTCCTACAATGAGCAGTTCTTC. Translation gives CASSLAGTHSYNEQFF. The chain recombines TRBV7-6 with TRBJ2-1; D is possibly TRBD1 (6 bases). The germline V and J ends were trimmed by 5 bases and 0 bases, with 14 bases remaining between them. Per germline, CDR1 SGHVS and CDR2 FNYEAQ. The CDR3 runs to 16 residues.

This clonotype was counted at least ten times. The CDR3 here is CASSPDSNQPQHF. The CDR3 DNA sequence: TGCGCCAGCAGTCCAGACAGCAATCAGCCCCAGCATTTT. The chain links TRBV5-1 to TRBJ1-5; D is undetermined. Between the trimmed V and J ends, which lost 5 bases and 1 base, there was a span of 7 bases. The CDR3 runs 13 residues. Germline values: CDR1 SGHRS, CDR2 YFSETQ.

A few counts support this clonotype. The chain employs TRBV7-7 and TRBJ2-2; D remains ambiguous. Germline assignment: CDR1 SSHAT and CDR2 FNYEAQ (reference sequence). This CDR3 region has 16 residues. With 5 bases removed from V and 4 bases from J, the gap between germline ends came to 17 bases. CDR3 in DNA: TGTGCCAGCAGCCCAAGTCCCCTAACGGGCACCGGGGAGCTGTTTTTT. Its protein product is CASSPSPLTGTGELFF.